This passage covers 28 T cell receptor beta chains from one sample sequenced in a study of human thymus T cells. The repertoire was sequenced with immunoSEQ multiplex PCR; TCRdb's copy has only in-frame clones and lacks some. The table shows under 150,000 clones, with about 93% occurring only once. Corrective heart surgery yielded the resections from which the thymus tissue came. Sequencing input: thymus tissue. These receptors were obtained from a boy in the first two years of life with a congenital heart defect but otherwise immunologically healthy.

The chain recombines TRBV5-4 with TRBJ2-5; TRBD1 matches 7 bases. Losses at the gene ends were 3 bases for V and 7 bases for J; bases not matched to a gene: 15. The CDR3 extends over 16 amino acids. Germline lookup yields CDR1 SGHNT and CDR2 YYREEE (reference sequence). This chain's CDR3 is CASSSTTGVSWVTQYF. CDR3 sequence (DNA): TGTGCCAGCAGCTCAACTACAGGGGTTTCTTGGGTGACCCAGTACTTC.

The chain uses TRBV7-2 and TRBJ2-3, with 8 nucleotides matching TRBD1. Trimming removed 1 base from V and 6 bases from J; junction bases left unmatched: 12. The CDR3 runs to 17 residues. Germline V CDR1 and CDR2: SGHTA, FQGNSA. CDR3 DNA: TGTGCCAGCAGCTTAGAGAGGCCCGCAGGGGGCGCGGATACGCAGTATTTT. As protein: CASSLERPAGGADTQYF.

The chain couples TRBV4-1 to TRBJ1-5; 9 positions agree with TRBD1. The germline V gene has CDR1 MGHRA and CDR2 YSYEKL. The J segment lost 5 bases and the V segment lost 4 bases, leaving 18 bases of the junction unmatched. The CDR3 is 19 residues long. As DNA, the CDR3 is TGCGCCAGCAGCCCCGCCGTGGCCGCGACAGGGGGGGTCGATCAGCCCCAGCATTTT. As protein: CASSPAVAATGGVDQPQHF.

In nucleotides, the CDR3 is TGTGCCAGCAGGCCCCCGCCGGGGGGGGAGCTGTTTTTT. This codes for CASRPPPGGELFF. This chain joins TRBV7-2 and TRBJ2-2; tentative D call: TRBD2 (5 bases). The germline V gene encodes CDR1 SGHTA and CDR2 FQGNSA. V lost 6 bases to trimming and J lost 8 bases, with 13 bases between them. This CDR3 has 13 amino acids. Looking up the rest from reference TRBV7-2 and TRBJ2-2 gives the full variable domain: GAGVSQSPSNKVTEKGKDVELRCDPISGHTALYWYRQSLGQGLEFLIYFQGNSAPDKSGLPSDRFSAERTGGSVSTLTIQRTQQEDSAVYLCASRPPPGGELFFGEGSRLTVL.

V is TRBV6-6 and J is TRBJ2-5, with 10 bases that match TRBD2. This CDR3 region has 15 residues. Germline V CDR1 and CDR2: MNHNY, SVGAGI (reference sequence). The junction had 9 bases not matched to a gene; V was cut back by 6 bases and J by 5 bases. CDR3: CASRLTSGLGETQYF. CDR3 sequence (DNA): TGTGCCAGCAGACTGACTAGCGGGTTAGGGGAGACCCAGTACTTC.

V gene TRBV10-2 combines with J gene TRBJ2-3, with D perhaps TRBD2 (5 bases). CDR1 and CDR2 from the germline V gene are WSHSY and SAAADI. V was shortened by 1 base and J by 0 bases, with 11 bases between the two germline ends. CDR3 length: 16 amino acids. CDR3 DNA sequence: TGCGCCAGCAGTGAGTACTGGACTTCTAGCACAGATACGCAGTATTTT. It codes for CASSEYWTSSTDTQYF.

J is TRBJ2-5 and V is TRBV12-1; TRBD2 reflects the table's D call only, with no check against the DNA. TRBV12-1 is tagged as a pseudogene. The CDR3 covers 16 residues. The CDR3 bases are TGTGCCAGCAGCATAGGGACTAGCCCTTTTCAAGAGACCCAGTACTTC. This translates into CASSIGTSPFQETQYF.

This clone appeared a single time. The J gene is TRBJ1-1, the V gene TRBV5-6; D gene uncertain. CDR3 length: 13 amino acids. Trimming removed 1 base at V and 6 bases at J, with 10 bases between. Per the germline V gene, CDR1 is SGHDT and CDR2 is YYEEEE. The CDR3 loop reads CASSLRTPSEAFF. The CDR3 DNA reads TGTGCCAGCAGCTTGAGAACTCCGTCTGAAGCTTTCTTT.

CDR3 sequence reads: CASSLALTGAQYF. CDR3 DNA: TGTGCCAGCAGCTTAGCCCTCACGGGGGCCCAGTACTTC. The gene calls are TRBV11-2 and TRBJ2-5, with D possibly being TRBD2 (6 bases). The length of the CDR3 is 13 residues. V dropped 1 base and J dropped 9 bases, with 12 bases sitting between them. CDR1 is SGHAT, CDR2 FQNNGV, per germline.

V and J are TRBV6-5 and TRBJ2-5; D not resolved. The J call could be wrong; TRBJ2-7 is a better fit for the DNA end. The CDR3 runs to 13 residues. Germline CDR1 reads MNHEY; CDR2 reads SVGAGI. The CDR3 loop reads CASGHGITYEQYF. The CDR3 DNA sequence: TGTGCCAGCGGGCATGGTATCACCTACGAGCAGTACTTC.

This chain uses TRBV2 with TRBJ1-2, with 10 bases that match TRBD1. Losses at the gene ends were 8 bases for V and 4 bases for J; bases not matched to a gene: 10. This CDR3 comprises 15 residues. Germline CDR1 SNHLY, CDR2 FYNNEI. CDR3 protein: CASAPRQGAGYGYTF. The DNA for the CDR3 is TGTGCCAGCGCCCCCCGACAGGGGGCAGGCTATGGCTACACCTTC.

The chain is built from TRBV11-3 and TRBJ2-3; 12 positions match TRBD2. V shed 5 bases, J shed 8 bases, and the junction held 8 bases outside the gene matches. CDR1 SGHNT and CDR2 YENEEA come from the germline V gene. This CDR3 has 15 amino acids. The CDR3: CASSLRTSGAATQYF. For the CDR3, the DNA is TGTGCCAGCAGCCTAAGGACTAGCGGGGCCGCTACGCAGTATTTT.

The rearrangement joins TRBV4-3 to TRBJ1-2, with D uncertain. The CDR3 length is 18 residues. Germline loops: CDR1 LGHNA, CDR2 YSLEER. V lost 0 bases to trimming and J lost 4 bases, with 21 bases between them. Here the CDR3 reads CASSQDLGLLAESYGYTF. CDR3 coding DNA: TGCGCCAGCAGCCAAGATTTAGGCCTCCTAGCCGAGAGCTATGGCTACACCTTC.

The chain combines TRBV20-1 with TRBJ2-1; maybe TRBD2 (5 bases). The CDR3 spans 11 residues. Trimming stripped 6 bases from V and 6 bases from J, with 9 bases between. Germline assignment: CDR1 DFQATT and CDR2 SNEGSKA (reference sequence). CDR3 amino acids: CSAEARNEQFF. The CDR3 nucleotides are TGCAGTGCGGAGGCTCGCAATGAGCAGTTCTTC.

The rearrangement joins TRBV7-9 to TRBJ1-2; TRBD1 might be the D (6 bases). The CDR3 loop spans 13 amino acids. V dropped 5 bases and J dropped 2 bases, with 9 bases sitting between them. Germline CDR1 SEHNR, CDR2 FQNEAQ (reference sequence). The CDR3 nucleotides are TGTGCCAGCAGCCGGGACAAGAACTATGGCTACACCTTC. Translating gives CASSRDKNYGYTF.

The CDR3 DNA follows: TGTGCCAGCAGCGGACAGGGCGGCACAGATACGCAGTATTTT. Translating it yields CASSGQGGTDTQYF. The chain has TRBV2 and TRBJ2-3; 8 bases agree with TRBD1. The CDR3 is 14 residues long. The V and J ends lost 6 bases and 1 base, in that order; junction bases with no gene match: 3. Germline V CDR1 and CDR2: SNHLY, FYNNEI. The full variable domain, with the rest looked up from reference TRBV2 and TRBJ2-3, is EPEVTQTPSHQVTQMGQEVILRCVPISNHLYFYWYRQILGQKVEFLVSFYNNEISEKSEIFDDQFSVERPDGSNFTLKIRSTKLEDSAMYFCASSGQGGTDTQYFGPGTRLTVL.

This rearrangement joins TRBV13 to TRBJ1-2, with 9 bases lining up with TRBD1. V shed 5 bases and J 8 bases; nucleotides not matched to a gene: 6. Germline V gene lookup returns CDR1 PRHDT and CDR2 FYEKMQ (reference sequence). This CDR3 region has 13 residues. Written as DNA, the CDR3 is TGTGCCAGCAGCCTTAGACAGGGGGACGGCTACACCTTC. It yields the protein CASSLRQGDGYTF.

The chain joins TRBV4-3 to TRBJ2-1, with D unclear. CDR3 length: 15 residues. Germline V gene data show CDR1 as LGHNA and CDR2 as YSLEER. V was shortened by 2 bases and J by 9 bases, with 17 bases between the two germline ends. The CDR3 DNA follows: TGCGCCAGCAGCCAAAGTTTAGCAGAGTCTCCTGAGCAGTTCTTC. Protein product: CASSQSLAESPEQFF.

V gene TRBV28 combines with J gene TRBJ1-2, with 9 bases lining up with TRBD1. V was clipped by 5 bases and J by 6 bases; unmatched bases: 7. This CDR3 spans 14 amino acids. The germline CDR1 and CDR2 sequences are MDHEN and SYDVKM. In DNA, the CDR3 is TGTGCCAGCAGTCCATGGACAGGGGAGCATGGCTACACCTTC. Translation gives CASSPWTGEHGYTF.

The chain joins TRBV5-8 to TRBJ2-6; TRBD1 aligns across 11 bases. Germline values: CDR1 SGHTS, CDR2 YDEGEE. The length of the CDR3 is 17 residues. The V gene end was trimmed by 4 bases and the J gene end by 3 bases; junction bases not matched to a gene: 6. CDR3 region: CASSHGQGACGANVLTF. The CDR3 DNA reads TGTGCCAGCAGCCATGGACAGGGGGCTTGTGGGGCCAACGTCCTGACTTTC. Supplemented by reference TRBV5-8 and TRBJ2-6, the full variable domain reads EAGVTQSPTHLIKTRGQQATLRCSPISGHTSVYWYQQALGLGLQFLLWYDEGEERNRGNFPPRFSGRQFPNYSSELNVNALELEDSALYLCASSHGQGACGANVLTFGAGSRLTVL.

J is TRBJ1-2 and V is TRBV20-1; a weak D match, TRBD1 (5 bases). The CDR3 consists of 11 residues. V dropped 6 bases and J dropped 13 bases, with 18 bases sitting between them. Germline V CDR1 and CDR2: DFQATT, SNEGSKA (reference sequence). The CDR3, as DNA: TGCAGTGCCCGGACTTGGGTAGGGACCACCTTC. This translates into CSARTWVGTTF.

The chain uses TRBV28 and TRBJ2-7; the D gene is possibly TRBD1 (6 bases). Trimming removed 3 bases from V and 7 bases from J, with 34 bases in between. The CDR3 is 20 amino acids. CDR1 MDHEN and CDR2 SYDVKM come from the germline V gene. The CDR3 spells CASSFQIDDAPGVPPLEQYF. The CDR3 DNA sequence: TGTGCCAGCAGTTTCCAGATAGACGACGCTCCAGGGGTCCCCCCCCTTGAGCAGTACTTC.

The chain employs TRBV4-1 and TRBJ1-6, with 10 bases aligning to TRBD1. CDR1 and CDR2 from the germline V gene are MGHRA and YSYEKL. The V gene end was trimmed by 7 bases and the J gene end by 7 bases; junction bases not matched to a gene: 10. There are 16 residues in the CDR3. CDR3 nucleotide sequence: TGCGCCAGCAACCTAGACAGGGGGCGGTTAAATTCACCCCTCCACTTT. Protein: CASNLDRGRLNSPLHF.

The chain employs TRBV10-1 and TRBJ1-6; a weak D match, TRBD1 (6 bases). The CDR3 loop spans 13 amino acids. The germline V and J ends were trimmed by 10 bases and 10 bases, with 17 bases remaining between them. CDR1 and CDR2 (germline): WNHNN, SYGVQD (reference sequence). CDR3 amino acids: CATNRGLGSPLHF. The CDR3 coding sequence is TGCGCCACCAATAGGGGGTTGGGGTCACCCCTCCACTTT.

The chain couples TRBV15 to TRBJ2-7; 8 bases agree with TRBD1. The J segment lost 2 bases and the V segment lost 3 bases, leaving 3 bases of the junction unmatched. The CDR3 covers 14 residues. Germline CDR1 and CDR2: LNHNV and YYDKDF (reference sequence). CDR3 in DNA: TGTGCCACCAGCAGGGGACAGGACCCCTACGAGCAGTACTTC. Residues: CATSRGQDPYEQYF.

The rearrangement joins TRBV4-2 to TRBJ1-4, with no clear D. CDR1 LGHNA and CDR2 YNFKEQ come from the germline V gene. This CDR3 is built from 9 residues. V was cut by 6 bases and J by 10 bases, with 3 bases left in between. The CDR3 bases are TGTGCCAGCAGTCCAAAACTGTTTTTT. This codes for CASSPKLFF.

V usage is TRBV7-9 and J usage is TRBJ1-4; no clear D. This CDR3 has 14 residues. Germline CDR1 and CDR2: SEHNR and FQNEAQ (reference sequence). V dropped 6 bases and J dropped 8 bases, with 16 bases sitting between them. CDR3 DNA sequence: TGTGCCAGCAGTCGTCCGACGGATTCGGAAAAACTGTTTTTT. Protein sequence: CASSRPTDSEKLFF.

In DNA, the CDR3 is TGTGCCAGCAGCCCCGGAGGTACTGAAGCTTTCTTT. Translated, it gives CASSPGGTEAFF. The chain employs TRBV11-2 and TRBJ1-1; D is unclear. Germline V CDR1 and CDR2: SGHAT, FQNNGV. The V gene lost 5 bases and the J gene lost 5 bases, with 9 bases spanning the gap. This CDR3 has 12 amino acids.